This T cell receptor beta chain was observed in a study of T cell responses to AZD1222 COVID-19 vaccine. Study-wide points: Only a handful of AZD1222 recipients, roughly 6 in all, had baseline seropositivity. In all cases, repertoires were sampled only after the peak T cell response.

As to this clone: Its antigen is not identified. It is unclear where the CDR3 begins or ends on the DNA, so no DNA is shown, and the CDR3 is as TCRdb lists it.

Generated by immunoSEQ multiplex PCR, the TCRdb table keeps only in-frame clones and is missing some. The sample shows about 120,000 clones, roughly nine tenths of them seen only once. 15 amino acids form the CDR3, both terminal residues included. The germline V gene encodes CDR1 MNHEY and CDR2 SMNVEV (reference sequence). Source: peripheral blood, taken on day 0 of AZD1222 vaccination. The source is an adult in good health. The chain couples TRBV27 to TRBJ1-5; the table calls TRBD1, which could not be checked here. CDR3 protein: CASSSSGQTNQPQHF.